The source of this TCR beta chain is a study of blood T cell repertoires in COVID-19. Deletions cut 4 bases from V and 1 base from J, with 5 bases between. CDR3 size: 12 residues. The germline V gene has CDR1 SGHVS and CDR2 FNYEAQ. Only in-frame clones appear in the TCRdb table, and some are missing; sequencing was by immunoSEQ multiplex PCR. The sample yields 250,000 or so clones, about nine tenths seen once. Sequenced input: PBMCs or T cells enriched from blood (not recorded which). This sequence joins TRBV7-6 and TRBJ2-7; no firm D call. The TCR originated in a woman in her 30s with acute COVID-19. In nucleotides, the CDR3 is TGTGCCAGCAGCTCGCGATCCTACGAGCAGTACTTC. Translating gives CASSSRSYEQYF.